Presented here are 10 T cell receptor beta chains from one specimen sequenced in a study of glioma-infiltrating T cells after dendritic cell vaccination. Clones were sequenced by immunoSEQ multiplex PCR, and TCRdb holds only the in-frame ones, with some missing. The table has 85,000 to 110,000 clones, roughly 76% seen once. The source material was blood, sampled before dendritic cell vaccination. These TCRs come from a human donor with glioblastoma.

The CDR3 nucleotides read TGTGCCAGCAGCAATCGACAGGGGGATCAGGACACTGAAGCTTTCTTT. This encodes CASSNRQGDQDTEAFF. This rearrangement joins TRBV11-3 to TRBJ1-1; 9 nucleotides align to TRBD1. The CDR3 runs to 16 residues. In germline, CDR1 is SGHNT, CDR2 YENEEA. V was clipped by 5 bases and J by 3 bases; unmatched bases: 10.

The chain uses TRBV6-5 and TRBJ2-2; 11 bases line up with TRBD2. Germline V gene data show CDR1 as MNHEY and CDR2 as SVGAGI. Losses at the gene ends were 6 bases for V and 5 bases for J; bases not matched to a gene: 5. The CDR3 totals 15 residues. CDR3 sequence (DNA): TGTGCCAGCAGCAAGGGACTAGCGGAAACCGGGGAGCTGTTTTTT. Its translation: CASSKGLAETGELFF.

The chain employs TRBV19 and TRBJ1-2; D gene uncertain. The CDR3 loop spans 12 amino acids. Germline loops: CDR1 LNHDA, CDR2 SQIVND (reference sequence). Deletions cut 2 bases from V and 5 bases from J, with 6 bases between. This chain's CDR3 is CASSISGYGYTF. Here the CDR3 DNA reads TGTGCCAGTAGTATATCGGGGTATGGCTACACCTTC.

This rearrangement joins TRBV6-1 to TRBJ2-5, with 7 nucleotides matching TRBD1. Losses at the gene ends were 2 bases for V and 2 bases for J; bases not matched to a gene: 11. This CDR3 spans 17 amino acids. Germline-derived CDR1 and CDR2 are MNHNS and SASEGT. This chain's CDR3 is CASSESYPTGWQETQYF. The CDR3, as DNA: TGTGCCAGCAGTGAATCCTACCCGACAGGGTGGCAAGAGACCCAGTACTTC.

The chain carries TRBV19 and TRBJ1-1; tentatively, D is TRBD1 (6 bases). CDR1 is LNHDA, CDR2 SQIVND, per germline (reference sequence). This CDR3 is 14 amino acids long. Trimming removed 6 bases at V and 5 bases at J, with 16 bases between. This CDR3 is CASRGGAGETEAFF. For the CDR3, the DNA is TGTGCCAGTAGAGGGGGGGCTGGGGAAACTGAAGCTTTCTTT.

CDR3 protein: CASSPPGLAGVTSTDTQYF. CDR3 sequence (DNA): TGTGCCAGCAGCCCGCCGGGACTAGCGGGGGTCACTAGCACAGATACGCAGTATTTT. The V call is TRBV7-6, the J call TRBJ2-3, with TRBD2 identical over 14 bases. This CDR3 region has 19 residues. The junction had 10 bases not matched to a gene; V was cut back by 5 bases and J by 0 bases. Germline loops: CDR1 SGHVS, CDR2 FNYEAQ.

The V gene is TRBV13, the J gene TRBJ2-2; 13 bases are a match to TRBD2. Unmatched junction bases numbered 7, after V lost 5 bases and J lost 7 bases. Germline V gene data show CDR1 as PRHDT and CDR2 as FYEKMQ (reference sequence). The CDR3 contains 16 residues. The CDR3 sequence is CASSVGTSGAGGELFF. DNA of the CDR3: TGTGCCAGCAGCGTCGGGACTAGCGGGGCGGGCGGGGAGCTGTTTTTT.

This clone was detected only a few times. At one end, the junction sequence differs from germline, possibly due to a read error. Other DNA sequences from this sample encode an identical CDR3 as well. The CDR3 region is CVSSLRQGAVVGKLFF. CDR3 nucleotides: TGTGTCAGCAGTCTCCGTCAGGGGGCCGTTGTGGGAAAACTGTTTTTT. The gene calls are TRBV27 and TRBJ1-4, with 8 positions matching TRBD1. Germline CDR1 MNHEY, CDR2 SMNVEV (reference sequence). The CDR3 extends over 16 amino acids.

This sequence joins TRBV6-6 and TRBJ2-5; D possibly corresponds to TRBD2 (7 bases). Between the trimmed V and J ends, which lost 0 bases and 7 bases, there was a span of 15 bases. The length of the CDR3 is 15 residues. CDR1 and CDR2 from the germline V gene are MNHNY and SVGAGI (reference sequence). The CDR3 coding sequence is TGTGCCAGCAGTTACTCGGCGGGGGCGGAAGGGACCCAGTACTTC. Residues: CASSYSAGAEGTQYF.

This clone was picked up a small number of times. The chain employs TRBV30 and TRBJ2-7; TRBD2 matches at 13 bases. With V trimmed by 2 bases and J by 7 bases, 8 bases remained unmatched. This CDR3 has 15 amino acids. The germline gives CDR1 GTSNPN, CDR2 SVGIG (reference sequence). CDR3 residues: CAWSHGGLAGREQYF. The DNA for the CDR3 is TGTGCCTGGAGTCATGGGGGACTAGCGGGGAGGGAGCAGTACTTC.